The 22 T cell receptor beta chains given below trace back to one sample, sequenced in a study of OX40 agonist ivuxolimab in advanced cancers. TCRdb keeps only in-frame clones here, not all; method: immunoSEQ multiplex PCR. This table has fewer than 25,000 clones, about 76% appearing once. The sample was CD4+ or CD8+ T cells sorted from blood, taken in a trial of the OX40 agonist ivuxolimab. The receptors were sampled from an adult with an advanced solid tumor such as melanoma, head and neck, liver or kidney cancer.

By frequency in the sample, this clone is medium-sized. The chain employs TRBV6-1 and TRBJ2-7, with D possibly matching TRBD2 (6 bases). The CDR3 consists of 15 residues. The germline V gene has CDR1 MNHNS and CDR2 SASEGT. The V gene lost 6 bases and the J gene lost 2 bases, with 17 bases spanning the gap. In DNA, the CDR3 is TGTGCCAGCAGCCTTACGGCTAGCGCGACCTACGAGCAGTACTTC. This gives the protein CASSLTASATYEQYF.

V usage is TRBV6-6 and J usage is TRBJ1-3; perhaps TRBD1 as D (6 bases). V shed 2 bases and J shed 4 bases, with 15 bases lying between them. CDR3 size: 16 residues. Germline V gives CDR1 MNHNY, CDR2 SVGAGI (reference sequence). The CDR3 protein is CASSYLGQGYGNTIYF. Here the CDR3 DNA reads TGTGCCAGCAGTTACCTAGGGCAGGGGTACGGAAACACCATATATTTT.

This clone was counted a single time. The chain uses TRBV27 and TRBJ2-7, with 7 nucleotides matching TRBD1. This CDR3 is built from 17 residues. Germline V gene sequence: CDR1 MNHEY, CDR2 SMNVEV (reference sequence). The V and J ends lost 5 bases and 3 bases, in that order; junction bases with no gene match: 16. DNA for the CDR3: TGTGCCAGCAGTCCAGGACAGGCGGGTTCGTCGTACTACGAGCAGTACTTC. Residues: CASSPGQAGSSYYEQYF.

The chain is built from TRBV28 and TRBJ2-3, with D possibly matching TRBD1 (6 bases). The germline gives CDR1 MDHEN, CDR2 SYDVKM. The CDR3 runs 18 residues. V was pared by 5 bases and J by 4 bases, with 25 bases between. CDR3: CASSPLWGRAAEADTQYF. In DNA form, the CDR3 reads TGTGCCAGCAGTCCCCTCTGGGGGCGAGCGGCTGAGGCAGATACGCAGTATTTT.

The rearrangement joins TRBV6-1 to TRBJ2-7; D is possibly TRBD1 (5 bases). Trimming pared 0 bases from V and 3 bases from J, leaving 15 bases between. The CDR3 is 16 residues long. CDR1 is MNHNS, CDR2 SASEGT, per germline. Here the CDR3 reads CASSEAQRGLGYEQYF. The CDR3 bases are TGTGCCAGCAGTGAAGCGCAAAGGGGCTTGGGCTACGAGCAGTACTTC.

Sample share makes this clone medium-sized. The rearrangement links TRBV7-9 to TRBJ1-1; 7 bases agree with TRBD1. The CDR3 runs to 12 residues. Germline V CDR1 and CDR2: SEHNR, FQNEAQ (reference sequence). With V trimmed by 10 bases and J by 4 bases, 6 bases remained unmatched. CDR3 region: CATTGTATEAFF. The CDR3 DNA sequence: TGTGCCACGACAGGGACTGCCACTGAAGCTTTCTTT.

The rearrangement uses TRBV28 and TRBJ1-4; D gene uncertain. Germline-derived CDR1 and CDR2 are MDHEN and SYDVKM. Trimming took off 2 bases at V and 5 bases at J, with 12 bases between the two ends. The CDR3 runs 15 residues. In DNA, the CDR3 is TGTGCCAGCAGTTTAGTTGGCAGCCTGAATGAAAAACTGTTTTTT. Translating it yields CASSLVGSLNEKLFF.

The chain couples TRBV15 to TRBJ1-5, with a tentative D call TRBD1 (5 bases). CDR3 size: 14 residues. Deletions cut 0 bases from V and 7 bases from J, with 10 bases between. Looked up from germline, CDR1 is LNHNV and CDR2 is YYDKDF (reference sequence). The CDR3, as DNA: TGTGCCACCAGCAGAGATAGGGGCGGCCAGCCCCAGCATTTT. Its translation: CATSRDRGGQPQHF.

The CDR3 bases are TGTGCCAGCAGCGCCGAGGGCGGTACTGAAGCTTTCTTT. It specifies CASSAEGGTEAFF. The V call is TRBV9, the J call TRBJ1-1; D remains unclear. The CDR3 has 13 amino acids. Germline CDR1 SGDLS, CDR2 YYNGEE. Between the trimmed V and J ends, which lost 3 bases and 5 bases, there was a span of 11 bases.

The CDR3 DNA sequence: TGCGCCAGCAGCCTCCACATCACAGGGGCTCAGCCCCAGCATTTT. Amino acids: CASSLHITGAQPQHF. This chain joins TRBV4-1 and TRBJ1-5, with 7 bases lining up with TRBD1. This CDR3 is built from 15 residues. V shed 4 bases, J shed 6 bases, and the junction held 9 bases outside the gene matches. Germline-derived CDR1 and CDR2 are MGHRA and YSYEKL.

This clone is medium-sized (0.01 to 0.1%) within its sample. The CDR3 bases are TGTGCCAGCAGCTTAGAGGACGGGGGACAGGGTGCGGACGAGCAGTACTTC. It yields the protein CASSLEDGGQGADEQYF. The V gene is TRBV7-8, the J gene TRBJ2-7, with 9 nucleotides matching TRBD1. There are 17 residues in the CDR3. Germline V gene lookup returns CDR1 SGHVS and CDR2 FQNEAQ. J lost 5 bases, V lost 1 base, and 12 bases had no gene match. Supplemented by reference TRBV7-8 and TRBJ2-7, the full variable domain reads GAGVSQSPRYKVAKRGQDVALRCDPISGHVSLFWYQQALGQGPEFLTYFQNEAQLDKSGLPSDRFFAERPEGSVSTLKIQRTQQEDSAVYLCASSLEDGGQGADEQYFGPGTRLTVT.

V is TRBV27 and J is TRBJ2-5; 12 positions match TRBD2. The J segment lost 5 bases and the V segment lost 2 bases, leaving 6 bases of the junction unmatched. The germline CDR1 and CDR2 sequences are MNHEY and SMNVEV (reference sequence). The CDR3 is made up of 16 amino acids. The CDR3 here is CASSLTSGGPGETQYF. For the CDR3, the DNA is TGTGCCAGCAGTTTAACTAGCGGGGGGCCGGGGGAGACCCAGTACTTC.

Written as DNA, the CDR3 is TGTGCCAGCAGCTTGAAGACGGACCCCCGCGACGAGCAGTACTTC. The encoded protein is CASSLKTDPRDEQYF. The rearrangement uses TRBV5-6 and TRBJ2-7; D is ambiguous. Trimming took 1 base from V and 5 from J, leaving 16 bases between them. The CDR3 contains 15 residues. The germline CDR1 and CDR2 sequences are SGHDT and YYEEEE.

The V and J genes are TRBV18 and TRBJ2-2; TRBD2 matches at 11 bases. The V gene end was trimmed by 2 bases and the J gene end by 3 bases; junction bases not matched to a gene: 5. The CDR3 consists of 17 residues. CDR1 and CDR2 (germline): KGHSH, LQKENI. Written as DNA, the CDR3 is TGTGCCAGCTCACCATCTGGACTAGCGGGTTACACCGGGGAGCTGTTTTTT. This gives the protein CASSPSGLAGYTGELFF.

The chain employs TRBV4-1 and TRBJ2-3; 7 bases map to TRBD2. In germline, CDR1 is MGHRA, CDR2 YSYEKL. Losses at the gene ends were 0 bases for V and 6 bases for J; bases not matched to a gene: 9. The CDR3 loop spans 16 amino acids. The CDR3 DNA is TGCGCCAGCAGCCAAGAGTCGGTGGCGCGGGGGGATACGCAGTATTTT. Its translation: CASSQESVARGDTQYF.

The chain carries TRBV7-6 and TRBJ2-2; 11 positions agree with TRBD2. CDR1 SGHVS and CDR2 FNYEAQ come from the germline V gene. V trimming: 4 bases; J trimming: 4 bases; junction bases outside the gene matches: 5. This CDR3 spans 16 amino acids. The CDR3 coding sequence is TGTGCCAGCAGCTCCCTAGCGGGGGGCCTCACCGGGGAGCTGTTTTTT. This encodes CASSSLAGGLTGELFF.

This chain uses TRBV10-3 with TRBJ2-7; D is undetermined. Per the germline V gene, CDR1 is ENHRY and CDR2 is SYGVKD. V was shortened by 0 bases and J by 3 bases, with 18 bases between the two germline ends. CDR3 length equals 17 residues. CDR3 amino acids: CAISESDGFSWGYEQYF. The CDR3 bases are TGTGCCATCAGTGAGTCGGACGGATTTTCTTGGGGCTACGAGCAGTACTTC.

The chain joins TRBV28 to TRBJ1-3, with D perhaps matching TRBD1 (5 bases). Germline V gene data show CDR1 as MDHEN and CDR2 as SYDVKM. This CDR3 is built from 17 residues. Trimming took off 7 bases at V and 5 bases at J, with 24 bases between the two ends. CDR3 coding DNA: TGTGCCAGCATTTCTTCATTACTGACAGTGGACCGAAACACCATATATTTT. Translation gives CASISSLLTVDRNTIYF.

The CDR3 here is CASSFVSGEQFF. CDR3 nucleotide sequence: TGTGCCAGCAGCTTCGTTTCAGGTGAGCAGTTCTTC. V and J are TRBV5-6 and TRBJ2-1; D gene unclear. Between the trimmed V and J ends, which lost 2 bases and 9 bases, there was a span of 9 bases. This CDR3 has 12 amino acids. CDR1 and CDR2 (germline): SGHDT, YYEEEE.

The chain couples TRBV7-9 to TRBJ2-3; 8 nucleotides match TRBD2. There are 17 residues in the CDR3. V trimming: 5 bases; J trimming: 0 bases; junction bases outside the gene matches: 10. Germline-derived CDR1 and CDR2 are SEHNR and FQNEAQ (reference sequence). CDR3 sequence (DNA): TGTGCCAGCAGCCCGCGTCGCGGGGGGCCGAGCACAGATACGCAGTATTTT. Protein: CASSPRRGGPSTDTQYF.

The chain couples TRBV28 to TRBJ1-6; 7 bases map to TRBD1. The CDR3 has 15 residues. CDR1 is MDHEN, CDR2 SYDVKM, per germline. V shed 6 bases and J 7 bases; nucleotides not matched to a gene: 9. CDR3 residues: CASRIPGQLNSPLHF. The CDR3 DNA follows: TGTGCCAGCAGAATCCCGGGACAGTTGAATTCACCCCTCCACTTT.

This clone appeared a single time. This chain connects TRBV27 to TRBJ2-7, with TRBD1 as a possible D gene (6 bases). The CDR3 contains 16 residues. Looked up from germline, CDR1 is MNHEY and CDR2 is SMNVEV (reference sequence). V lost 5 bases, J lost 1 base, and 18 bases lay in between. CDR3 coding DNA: TGTGCCAGCAGTCCCTCCTCAGGGGACGAATCCTACGAGCAGTACTTC. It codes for CASSPSSGDESYEQYF.